This is a list of T cell receptor beta chains from one sample in a study of cytomegalovirus exposure and HLA in healthy donors. Repertoires were generated with immunoSEQ multiplex PCR, while TCRdb's copy carries only in-frame clones and drops some. The sample carries tens of thousands of clones, about 75% recorded once. The specimen was PBMCs. The receptors were sampled from a woman aged 35 to 49 in good health and CMV-seropositive. Both conserved end residues are part of each CDR3. Each record gives: CDR3 length, J gene, V gene, CDR3 protein.

>13|TRBJ1-1|TRBV9
CASSVAEGTEAFF
>13|TRBJ1-4|TRBV10-2
CASSESSREKLFF
>13|TRBJ1-4|TRBV29-1
CSVEGQGTEKLFF
>14|TRBJ1-1|TRBV6-5
CASSYTGRDTEAFF
>16|TRBJ2-3|TRBV30
CAWSESSGGLRGTQYF
>15|TRBJ1-2|TRBV7-8
CASSREARLNYGYTF
>12|TRBJ1-1|TRBV25-1
CASKIAGGMTFF
>16|TRBJ2-3|TRBV4-1
CASSQDPSGASDTQYF
>14|TRBJ1-1|TRBV5-6
CASSPGVKGTEAFF
>13|TRBJ1-3|TRBV5-5
CASCQGSGNTIYF
>13|TRBJ1-2|TRBV2
CASREGVRYGYTF
>13|TRBJ1-1|TRBV30
CAWRGRRDTEAFF
>15|TRBJ1-4|TRBV5-1
CASSLRTGENEKLFF
>13|TRBJ2-1|TRBV29-1
CSSTGGSYNEQFF
>15|TRBJ1-5|TRBV2
CASSGTGMESQPQHF
>14|TRBJ2-3|TRBV2
CASSGTGGQSTQYF
>15|TRBJ2-1|TRBV7-7
CASSLGLASDNEQFF
>14|TRBJ1-1|TRBV6-5
CASSSRGVNTEAFF
>18|TRBJ1-5|TRBV7-8
CASSLVRAGISRNQPQHF